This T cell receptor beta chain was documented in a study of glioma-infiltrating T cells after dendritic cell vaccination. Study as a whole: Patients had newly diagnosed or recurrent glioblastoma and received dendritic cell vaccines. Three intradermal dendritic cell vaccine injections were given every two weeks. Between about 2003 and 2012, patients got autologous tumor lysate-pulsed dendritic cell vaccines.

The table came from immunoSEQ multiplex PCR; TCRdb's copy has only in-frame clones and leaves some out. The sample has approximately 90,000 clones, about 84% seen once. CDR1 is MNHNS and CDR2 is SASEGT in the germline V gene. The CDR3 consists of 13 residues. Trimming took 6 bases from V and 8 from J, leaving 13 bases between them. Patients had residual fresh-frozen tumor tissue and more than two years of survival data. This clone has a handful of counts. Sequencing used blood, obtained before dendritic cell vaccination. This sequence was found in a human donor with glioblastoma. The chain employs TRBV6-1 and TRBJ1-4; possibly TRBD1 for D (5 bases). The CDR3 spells CASRTQGSEKLFF. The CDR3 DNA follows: TGTGCCAGCAGGACCCAGGGTTCCGAAAAACTGTTTTTT.